This TCR beta chain was found in a study of glioma-infiltrating T cells. This clonotype was seen more than once but under ten times. This CDR3 is 14 amino acids long. Per germline, CDR1 DFQATT and CDR2 SNEGSKA (reference sequence). V lost 6 bases, J lost 4 bases, and 18 bases lay in between. Amplification of TCR alpha and beta CDR3 regions from RNA used iRepertoire nested multiplex PCR. TCRdb called the multiplex PCR reads again in MiXCR, with one record for every CDR3 protein. Of about 130,000 distinct CDR3 sequences listed, more than 20% are singletons. The TCR was taken from a human donor with low-grade glioma or glioblastoma, undergoing nonglioma brain surgery, or in good health (not recorded which). The chain is built from TRBV20-1 and TRBJ1-2; no clear D. Specimen: glioma tissue, nonneoplastic brain tissue, or PBMCs (not recorded which). DNA of the CDR3: TGCAGTGCCGGATCAGATAAGCTAGGCTATGGCTACACCTTC. Its translation is CSAGSDKLGYGYTF.